This T cell receptor beta chain was observed in a study of blood T cell repertoires in COVID-19. Across the study: From T cells, B-cell-depleted T cells, or PBMCs came the material, which was cDNA or gDNA.

In the authors' workflow: Reference gene primer amplification gave nucleated cell count estimates. Assay used: immunoSEQ multiplex PCR; TCRdb lists only in-frame clones, some missing. V, J and clone size reflect that table, while D and trimming were determined from the DNA. This table holds around 380,000 clones, 70% to 90% found once. The age range of participants was 18 to 89 years, with residence in fewer than 25 US areas. Cohorts were assigned according to the clinical history that participants reported. This CDR3 has 15 residues. Trimming pared 5 bases from V and 0 bases from J, leaving 14 bases between. Germline values: CDR1 GTSNPN, CDR2 SVGIG (reference sequence).

The receptor was derived from a man under 40 who had recovered from COVID-19. The chain carries TRBV30 and TRBJ1-3; D gene uncertain. The specimen was PBMCs or T cells enriched from blood (not recorded which). In DNA, the CDR3 is TGTGCCTGGGGGAGAGTATCAAGCTCTGGAAACACCATATATTTT. As protein: CAWGRVSSSGNTIYF.